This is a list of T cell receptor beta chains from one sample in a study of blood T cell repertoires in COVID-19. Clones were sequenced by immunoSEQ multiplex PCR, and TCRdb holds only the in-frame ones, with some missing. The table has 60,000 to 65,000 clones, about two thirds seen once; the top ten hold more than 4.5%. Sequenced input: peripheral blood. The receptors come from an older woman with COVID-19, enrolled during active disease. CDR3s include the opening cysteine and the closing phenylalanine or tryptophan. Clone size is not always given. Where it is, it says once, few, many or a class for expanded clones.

CDR3 protein: CASSAGAYNGNTIYF
clone size: -
V gene: TRBV6-5
J gene: TRBJ1-3

CDR3 protein: CASSGGTGTGTEAFF
clone size: few
V gene: TRBV11-2
J gene: TRBJ1-1

CDR3 protein: CASSQETAGSSYNEQFF
clone size: -
V gene: TRBV4-3
J gene: TRBJ2-1

CDR3 protein: CASSAHYAGQNTEAFF
clone size: -
V gene: TRBV19
J gene: TRBJ1-1

CDR3 protein: CASSGPQGSSYNSPLHF
clone size: -
V gene: TRBV9
J gene: TRBJ1-6

CDR3 protein: CAIRGGGGYEQFF
clone size: -
V gene: TRBV10-3
J gene: TRBJ2-1

CDR3 protein: CASSPQGSSTDTQYF
clone size: few
V gene: TRBV18
J gene: TRBJ2-3

CDR3 protein: CASSDPDRFNEKLFF
clone size: -
V gene: TRBV25-1
J gene: TRBJ1-4

CDR3 protein: CASRQTATNEKLFF
clone size: -
V gene: TRBV19
J gene: TRBJ1-4

CDR3 protein: CASSEFINYGYTF
clone size: few
V gene: TRBV2
J gene: TRBJ1-2

CDR3 protein: CASSPSLLGQNNSPLHF
clone size: -
V gene: TRBV18
J gene: TRBJ1-6

CDR3 protein: CASSYTGQAYEQYF
clone size: -
V gene: TRBV7-8
J gene: TRBJ2-7

CDR3 protein: CSGRTGRNTEAFF
clone size: -
V gene: TRBV29-1
J gene: TRBJ1-1

CDR3 protein: CASSLEQGELFF
clone size: -
V gene: TRBV11-3
J gene: TRBJ2-2

CDR3 protein: CASSGTGATSYEQYF
clone size: once
V gene: TRBV7-8
J gene: TRBJ2-7

CDR3 protein: CASSASGRGEETQYF
clone size: -
V gene: TRBV5-4
J gene: TRBJ2-5

CDR3 protein: CASSRDQGDYEQYF
clone size: -
V gene: TRBV18
J gene: TRBJ2-7

CDR3 protein: CASSPQGGAQGYTF
clone size: -
V gene: TRBV7-9
J gene: TRBJ1-2

CDR3 protein: CASSLKGRTGELFF
clone size: once
V gene: TRBV5-4
J gene: TRBJ2-2

CDR3 protein: CSVHWRPINQPQHF
clone size: -
V gene: TRBV29-1
J gene: TRBJ1-5

CDR3 protein: CASSGGITEQFF
clone size: -
V gene: TRBV25-1
J gene: TRBJ2-1

CDR3 protein: CASRGLRAGELFF
clone size: -
V gene: TRBV12-3/TRBV12-4
J gene: TRBJ2-2

CDR3 protein: CASSQVGRRGGGNQPQHF
clone size: -
V gene: TRBV4-1
J gene: TRBJ1-5

CDR3 protein: CASFGQQYMNTEAFF
clone size: -
V gene: TRBV19
J gene: TRBJ1-1

CDR3 protein: CASSLDSGRANEQFF
clone size: -
V gene: TRBV7-7
J gene: TRBJ2-1

CDR3 protein: CASSPGQANTEAFF
clone size: -
V gene: TRBV7-2
J gene: TRBJ1-1

CDR3 protein: CASSVGLGGETQYF
clone size: -
V gene: TRBV9
J gene: TRBJ2-5

CDR3 protein: CASTDRGETQYF
clone size: -
V gene: TRBV7-2
J gene: TRBJ2-5

CDR3 protein: CASSPRTANTEAFF
clone size: -
V gene: TRBV7-8
J gene: TRBJ1-1

CDR3 protein: CASSPVRGNTGELFF
clone size: -
V gene: TRBV18
J gene: TRBJ2-2

CDR3 protein: CATSRGGETGELFF
clone size: -
V gene: TRBV15
J gene: TRBJ2-2

CDR3 protein: CASSQDGGDSYEQYF
clone size: -
V gene: TRBV4-2
J gene: TRBJ2-7

CDR3 protein: CASSQDDRGSSRGYTF
clone size: -
V gene: TRBV4-2
J gene: TRBJ1-2

CDR3 protein: CASSPDRGTVVGANVLTF
clone size: -
V gene: TRBV18
J gene: TRBJ2-6

CDR3 protein: CASSLGTDNSPLHF
clone size: -
V gene: TRBV7-9
J gene: TRBJ1-6

CDR3 protein: CASSRTGRPTNEKLFF
clone size: -
V gene: TRBV4-3
J gene: TRBJ1-4

CDR3 protein: CASSEGSGRRADTQYF
clone size: -
V gene: TRBV2
J gene: TRBJ2-3

CDR3 protein: CASSQESGGIYTEAFF
clone size: -
V gene: TRBV3-1/TRBV3-2
J gene: TRBJ1-1

CDR3 protein: CASRGGVDYGYTF
clone size: -
V gene: TRBV27
J gene: TRBJ1-2

CDR3 protein: CASSFRSSGGLYNEQFF
clone size: -
V gene: TRBV7-6
J gene: TRBJ2-1

CDR3 protein: CASSIGRFYGYTF
clone size: -
V gene: TRBV19
J gene: TRBJ1-2